A selection of T cell receptor beta chains follows, all from one sample in a study of kidney transplant recipient with SARS-CoV-2 infection. TCRdb redid the calling of the reads with MiXCR, one entry per CDR3 protein. The sample carries some 220,000 distinct CDR3 sequences, about 28% recorded once. Here the sequenced sample was a blood sample, taken at baseline and on day 111 from a kidney transplant recipient. These receptors were collected from a young adult male patient who had COVID-19 and was a kidney transplant recipient. Some T cells may possibly be graft donor cells. The CDR3 runs from the conserved cysteine through the conserved F or W. A D gene is named only where the DNA matches it firmly. Only part of the rows carry a size: once, few, many, or a class if the clone is expanded.

j_call | clone_size | v_call | d_call | cdr3_aa | cdr3_nt
TRBJ2-7 | many | TRBV20-1 | TRBD2 | CSARRWSPGLAGGPGSYEQYF | TGCAGTGCTAGACGTTGGAGTCCCGGACTAGCGGGAGGGCCAGGATCCTACGAGCAGTACTTC
TRBJ2-1 | few | TRBV5-6 | TRBD1 | CASSRQGSYNEQFF | TGTGCCAGCAGCAGACAGGGATCCTACAATGAGCAGTTCTTC
TRBJ2-7 | many | TRBV27 | TRBD1 | CATSEDRDYEQYF | TGTGCCACCTCAGAGGACAGGGACTACGAGCAGTACTTC
TRBJ1-4 | many | TRBV30 | NA | CAWSLPATNEKLFF | TGTGCCTGGAGCCTCCCCGCAACTAATGAAAAACTGTTTTTT
TRBJ1-5 | many | TRBV9 | TRBD1 | CASSPGTGASYEPQHF | TGTGCCAGCAGCCCCGGGACAGGGGCCTCCTATGAGCCCCAGCATTTT
TRBJ2-1 | many | TRBV12-3/TRBV12-4 | TRBD1 | CASSWGQGGTNEQFF | TGTGCCAGCAGTTGGGGACAGGGGGGGACCAATGAGCAGTTCTTC
TRBJ2-5 | NA | TRBV7-2 | TRBD2 | CASTTRAGGEETQYF | TGTGCCAGCACCACCCGAGCGGGAGGGGAGGAGACCCAGTACTTC
TRBJ1-2 | NA | TRBV9 | NA | CASPSRYSIKTYGYTF | TGTGCCAGCCCGTCGAGGTACTCAATAAAGACCTATGGCTACACCTTC
TRBJ2-3 | many | TRBV5-1 | TRBD2 | CASSFPAGGVADTQYF | TGCGCCAGCAGCTTCCCCGCGGGAGGTGTCGCAGATACGCAGTATTTT
TRBJ2-3 | few | TRBV29-1 | NA | CSGLDGNTDTQYF | TGCAGCGGCCTGGACGGGAACACAGATACGCAGTATTTT
TRBJ2-1 | few | TRBV19 | TRBD1 | CASRPNRGPRDEQFF | TGTGCCAGTAGACCTAACAGGGGGCCGCGCGATGAGCAGTTCTTC
TRBJ2-2 | many | TRBV3-1 | NA | CASSYCAPISGLTGELFF | TGTGCCAGCAGCTATTGCGCTCCCATTTCAGGCTTGACCGGGGAGCTGTTTTTT
TRBJ1-1 | few | TRBV7-9 | NA | CASRRTGAEAFF | TGTGCCAGCAGGAGAACGGGGGCTGAAGCTTTCTTT
TRBJ2-1 | NA | TRBV7-2 | NA | CASSPNSVANEQFF | TGTGCCAGCAGCCCCAATTCGGTTGCTAATGAGCAGTTCTTC
TRBJ2-7 | many | TRBV28 | TRBD1 | CASRQGNYEQYF | TGTGCCAGCAGACAGGGGAACTACGAGCAGTACTTC
TRBJ2-7 | many | TRBV6-5 | NA | CASSDGLVYEQYF | TGTGCCAGCAGTGATGGACTGGTCTACGAGCAGTACTTC
TRBJ1-2 | many | TRBV11-3 | NA | CASSSVYDLGKTYGYTF | TGTGCCAGCAGCTCTGTATACGATCTCGGAAAGACCTATGGCTACACCTTC
TRBJ1-2 | many | TRBV7-8 | NA | CASSLEIGVDGYTF | TGTGCCAGCAGCTTAGAAATTGGGGTTGATGGCTACACCTTC
TRBJ2-3 | NA | TRBV25-1 | NA | CASSDVGDTDTQYF | TGTGCCAGCAGTGACGTCGGGGACACAGATACGCAGTATTTT
TRBJ2-1 | NA | TRBV13 | NA | CASSFRDSNNEQFF | TGTGCCAGCAGCTTCCGGGACTCTAACAATGAGCAGTTCTTC
TRBJ2-5 | NA | TRBV11-2 | TRBD1 | CASSPRTGGIAQYF | TGTGCCAGCAGCCCACGGACAGGGGGGATCGCCCAGTACTTC
TRBJ2-1 | many | TRBV20-1 | TRBD2 | CTGLAGGGYNEQFF | TGCACAGGACTAGCGGGAGGAGGCTATAATGAGCAGTTCTTC
TRBJ2-1 | NA | TRBV14 | TRBD2 | CASSQRISGLAMWEQFF | TGTGCCAGCAGCCAACGCATTTCGGGACTAGCCATGTGGGAGCAGTTCTTC
TRBJ2-3 | NA | TRBV2 | TRBD2 | CASRTPTSGGSTDTQYF | TGTGCCAGCCGAACTCCCACTAGCGGGGGGAGCACAGATACGCAGTATTTT
TRBJ1-2 | NA | TRBV6-1 | NA | CAGSIRSSMRKTYGYTF | TGTGCCGGCAGTATCCGCTCCTCTATGCGAAAGACCTATGGCTACACCTTC
TRBJ1-5 | many | TRBV7-2 | TRBD1 | CASSLVTGGLSNQPQHF | TGTGCCAGCAGCTTAGTAACAGGGGGCTTGAGCAATCAGCCCCAGCATTTT
TRBJ1-1 | many | TRBV3-1 | NA | CASSQLAPISIRTEAFF | TGTGCCAGCAGCCAGCTGGCTCCCATTTCAATTCGCACTGAAGCTTTCTTT
TRBJ2-7 | many | TRBV30 | NA | CAWDKKRSYEQYF | TGTGCCTGGGACAAGAAAAGGAGCTACGAGCAGTACTTC
TRBJ2-5 | many | TRBV27 | TRBD2 | CASSLLSSGKGETQYF | TGTGCCAGCAGTTTACTTTCTAGCGGGAAGGGGGAGACCCAGTACTTC
TRBJ2-6 | many | TRBV7-9 | NA | CASSLRRLSGANVLTF | TGTGCCAGCAGCCTCAGACGGCTTTCTGGGGCCAACGTCCTGACTTTC
TRBJ1-2 | many | TRBV12-2 | NA | CASRKPQTPRKTYGYTF | TGTGCAAGTCGCAAACCACAGACTCCACGAAAGACCTATGGCTACACCTTC
TRBJ2-5 | few | TRBV11-3 | TRBD2 | CASSLGTGGGQETQYF | TGTGCCAGCAGCTTAGGTACGGGAGGGGGACAAGAGACCCAGTACTTC
TRBJ2-5 | NA | TRBV6-8 | TRBD1 | CASSYSQGARETRYF | TGTGCCAGCAGTTACAGTCAGGGGGCCCGAGAGACCCGGTACTTC
TRBJ1-2 | many | TRBV7-5 | NA | CISVPEGRHEVGKTYGYTF | NA
TRBJ2-1 | NA | TRBV6-5 | TRBD1 | CASTDDRALDNEQFF | TGTGCCAGCACAGACGACAGGGCGCTTGACAATGAGCAGTTCTTC
TRBJ1-1 | many | TRBV27 | NA | CASSLLRQQGTEAFF | TGTGCCAGCAGTTTACTCAGACAACAGGGCACTGAAGCTTTCTTT
TRBJ1-2 | many | TRBV19 | NA | CASSNTGSYGYTF | TGTGCCAGTAGTAATACAGGGTCCTATGGCTACACCTTC
TRBJ1-1 | many | TRBV5-5 | NA | CASSLQGGTEAFF | TGTGCCAGCAGCCTACAGGGAGGCACTGAAGCTTTCTTT
TRBJ2-5 | NA | TRBV18 | TRBD1 | CASSEGQDRETQYF | TGTGCCAGCTCAGAGGGACAGGATCGAGAGACCCAGTACTTC
TRBJ1-2 | many | TRBV7-5 | NA | CISVPEILVEVGKTYGYTF | NA
TRBJ2-3 | NA | TRBV21-1 | NA | CASSRYLAAVMQDTQYF | TGTGCCAGCAGCCGGTATCTAGCTGCAGTCATGCAAGATACGCAGTATTTT
TRBJ2-3 | many | TRBV30 | NA | CAWSMTDTQYF | TGTGCCTGGAGTATGACAGATACGCAGTATTTT
TRBJ2-3 | few | TRBV6-5 | NA | CASSYSLAADTQYF | TGTGCCAGCAGTTACTCTCTAGCCGCCGATACGCAGTATTTT
TRBJ1-1 | many | TRBV30 | NA | CAWSARWGRGMNTEAFF | TGTGCCTGGAGTGCTCGATGGGGTAGGGGAATGAACACTGAAGCTTTCTTT
TRBJ1-2 | many | TRBV5-1 | NA | CASGEASVRKTYGYTF | TGCGCCAGCGGAGAAGCATCGGTTCGAAAGACCTATGGCTACACCTTC
TRBJ1-2 | NA | TRBV6-2/TRBV6-3 | NA | CASSEIVCIGKTYGYTF | TGTGCCAGCAGTGAAATCGTCTGCATCGGAAAGACCTATGGCTACACCTTC